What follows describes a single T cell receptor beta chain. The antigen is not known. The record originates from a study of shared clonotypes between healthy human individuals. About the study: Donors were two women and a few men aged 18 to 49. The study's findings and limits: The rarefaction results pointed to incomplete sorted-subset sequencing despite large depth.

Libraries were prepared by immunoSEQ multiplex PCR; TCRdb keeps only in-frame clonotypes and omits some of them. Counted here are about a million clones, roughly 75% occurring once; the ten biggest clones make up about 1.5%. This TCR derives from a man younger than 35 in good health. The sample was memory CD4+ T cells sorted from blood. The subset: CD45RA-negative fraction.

The CDR3 nucleotides read TGTGCCAGGACGGGACAGGGTGTATCTCCGCGTAATTCACCCCTCCACTTT. Translated: CARTGQGVSPRNSPLHF. This chain uses TRBV9 with TRBJ1-6, with TRBD1 matching 9 bases. The CDR3 loop spans 17 amino acids. V trimming: 8 bases; J trimming: 6 bases; junction bases outside the gene matches: 15. Germline loops: CDR1 SGDLS, CDR2 YYNGEE.